The 5 T cell receptor beta chains below were found in one sample sequenced in a study of regulatory T cells in long-lasting Graves disease. Time point defined: persistent/refractory GD, antithyroid drugs over 5 years with positive TRAb. PBMCs were the source of the RNA used for TCR sequencing. Construction of the TCR beta libraries employed iRepertoire HTBI primers in conjunction with Arm-PCR of CDR3 regions. Each CDR3 protein gets one entry after TCRdb re-called the multiplex PCR reads with MiXCR. The sample records about 400,000 distinct CDR3 sequences, roughly 20% being singletons. Sequenced here: peripheral blood mononuclear cells (PBMCs), sampled when the disease was refractory, from a patient treated with antithyroid drugs. The receptors come from a female donor with Graves disease.

As concerns this clonotype: This may arise from a read error, as a much more abundant clone is one base away. The chain couples TRBV28 to TRBJ2-5; D gene ambiguous. The germline gives CDR1 MDHEN, CDR2 SYDVKM. CDR3 length equals 13 residues. The CDR3 spells CANSSMGQETQYF. The DNA for the CDR3 is TGTGCCAACAGTTCAATGGGACAAGAGACCCAGTACTTC.

This clonotype was seen ten or more times. The V and J genes are TRBV29-1 and TRBJ1-2; 7 nucleotides match TRBD1. The CDR3 has 13 residues. Germline lookup yields CDR1 SQVTM and CDR2 ANQGSEA. V trimming: 1 base; J trimming: 5 bases; junction bases outside the gene matches: 4. CDR3: CSVEGGTAYGYTF. The CDR3 nucleotides are TGCAGCGTTGAAGGGGGGACAGCGTATGGCTACACCTTC.

This clonotype was counted only a few times. The chain couples TRBV2 to TRBJ1-5; 9 bases agree with TRBD1. Germline lookup yields CDR1 SNHLY and CDR2 FYNNEI. V lost 3 bases, J lost 4 bases, and 4 bases stayed unmatched. This CDR3 has 15 residues. The CDR3, as DNA: TGTGCCAGCAGTGACCGGACAGGGGTGAATCAGCCCCAGCATTTT. This translates into CASSDRTGVNQPQHF.

The table lists this clonotype with many counts. This chain connects TRBV2 to TRBJ1-4, with D perhaps TRBD1 (5 bases). The CDR3 loop spans 14 amino acids. V was pared by 7 bases and J by 8 bases, with 17 bases between. The V gene's germline CDR1 is SNHLY and CDR2 FYNNEI. The CDR3 loop reads CASKLRGNSEKLFF. CDR3 sequence (DNA): TGTGCCAGCAAACTGCGGGGGAATTCGGAAAAACTGTTTTTT.

There are many counts of this clonotype. The chain couples TRBV12-3 or TRBV12-4 to TRBJ2-4; 8 nucleotides agree with TRBD1. The CDR3 consists of 15 residues. The trim removed 6 bases at V and 2 bases at J, leaving 6 bases unmatched. Here the CDR3 DNA reads TGTGCCAGCAGCCAGGGGGCTGTAACCAAAAACATTCAGTACTTC. Translating gives CASSQGAVTKNIQYF.